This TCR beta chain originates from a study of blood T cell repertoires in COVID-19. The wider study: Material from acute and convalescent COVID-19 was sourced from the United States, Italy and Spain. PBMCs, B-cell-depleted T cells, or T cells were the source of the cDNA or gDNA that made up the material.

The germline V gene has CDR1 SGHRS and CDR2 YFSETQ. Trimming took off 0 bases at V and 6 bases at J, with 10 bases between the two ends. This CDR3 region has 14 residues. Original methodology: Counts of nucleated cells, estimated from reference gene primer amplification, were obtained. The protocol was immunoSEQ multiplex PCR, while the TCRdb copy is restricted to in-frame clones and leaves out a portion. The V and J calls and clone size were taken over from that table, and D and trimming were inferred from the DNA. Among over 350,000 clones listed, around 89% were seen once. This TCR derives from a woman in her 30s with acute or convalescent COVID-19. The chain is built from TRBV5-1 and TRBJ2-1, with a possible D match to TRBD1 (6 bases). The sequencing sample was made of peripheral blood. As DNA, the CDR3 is TGCGCCAGCAGCTTGGTGGCAGGGGCCAATGAGCAGTTCTTC. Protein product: CASSLVAGANEQFF.